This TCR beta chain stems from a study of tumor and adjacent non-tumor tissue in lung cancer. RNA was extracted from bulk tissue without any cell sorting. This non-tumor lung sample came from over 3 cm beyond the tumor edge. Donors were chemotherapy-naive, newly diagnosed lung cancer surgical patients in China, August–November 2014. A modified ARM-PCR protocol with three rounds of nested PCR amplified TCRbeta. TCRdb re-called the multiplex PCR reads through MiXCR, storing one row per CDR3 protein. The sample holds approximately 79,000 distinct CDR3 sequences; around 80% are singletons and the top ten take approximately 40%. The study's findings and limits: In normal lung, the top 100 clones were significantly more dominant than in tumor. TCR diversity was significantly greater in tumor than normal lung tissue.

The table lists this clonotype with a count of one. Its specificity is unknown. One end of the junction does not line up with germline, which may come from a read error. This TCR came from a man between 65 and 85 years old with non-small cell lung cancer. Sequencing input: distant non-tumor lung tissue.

CDR3 in DNA: TGTGCGATCAGCCAAGATAGAGGACTAGCGGGGGGCCACGAGCAGCACTTC. Protein product: CAISQDRGLAGGHEQHF. The chain carries TRBV14 and TRBJ2-7, with 14 bases that match TRBD2. Germline V gives CDR1 SGHDN, CDR2 FVKESK. The CDR3 has 17 residues.